This TCR beta chain came from a study of cytomegalovirus exposure and HLA in healthy donors. Overall study findings and caveats: The study listed approximately 160 cytomegalovirus-associated TCR beta chains.

Use of 60 Vbeta and 13 Jbeta primers characterized the PCR. Measured with immunoSEQ multiplex PCR; TCRdb has only the in-frame clones, and not every one. Among 100,000 to 150,000 clones listed, 75% to 85% were seen once. In regard to this clone: The antigen remains undetermined.

Sequencing used PBMCs. This receptor was taken from a man between 18 and 35 years old in good health and CMV-seronegative.

CDR3 sequence reads: CSPSRGGEAFF. In nucleotides, the CDR3 is TGCAGCCCGTCAAGGGGCGGTGAAGCTTTCTTT. The genes are TRBV29-1 and TRBJ1-1; D possibly corresponds to TRBD1 (5 bases). This CDR3 has 11 amino acids. Germline values: CDR1 SQVTM, CDR2 ANQGSEA. Trimming shortened V by 8 bases and J by 7 bases, and 14 bases separated the two germline ends.